The 13 T cell receptor beta chains presented below share a single source sample, sequenced in a study of blood T cell repertoires in COVID-19. Using immunoSEQ multiplex PCR, the repertoire was profiled, and TCRdb retains in-frame clones only, with some absent. The data contain 150,000 to 200,000 clones, approximately 82% of them singletons. Sequenced input: peripheral blood. These receptors all come from a man in his 70s who had recovered from COVID-19.

The rearrangement joins TRBV10-3 to TRBJ1-5, with 7 bases fitting TRBD1. Germline values: CDR1 ENHRY, CDR2 SYGVKD. After removal of 4 bases from V and 5 bases from J, the junction contained 2 bases not matched to a gene. There are 13 residues in the CDR3. CDR3 DNA sequence: TGTGCCATCAGTGCAGGGGGAGATCAGCCCCAGCATTTT. Translation: CAISAGGDQPQHF.

Here the CDR3 DNA reads TGTGCCAGCAGCCTCTCGGGTGTGAACACTGAAGCTTTCTTT. Its protein product is CASSLSGVNTEAFF. The chain couples TRBV5-4 to TRBJ1-1; no clear D. Per germline, CDR1 SGHNT and CDR2 YYREEE (reference sequence). V lost 4 bases and J lost 0, with 10 bases in between. The length of the CDR3 is 14 residues.

The V and J genes are TRBV18 and TRBJ1-5; TRBD1 agrees at 12 bases. Per germline, CDR1 KGHSH and CDR2 LQKENI. The CDR3 sequence is 17 residues long. V was clipped by 2 bases and J by 6 bases; unmatched bases: 8. The CDR3 sequence: CASSPRGQGAQVQPQHF. For the CDR3, the DNA is TGTGCCAGCTCACCAAGGGGACAGGGGGCTCAAGTTCAGCCCCAGCATTTT.

The rearrangement uses TRBV10-1 and TRBJ1-1; TRBD1 agrees at 7 bases. After removal of 6 bases from V and 0 bases from J, the junction contained 10 bases not matched to a gene. The CDR3 runs 16 residues. Germline assignment: CDR1 WNHNN and CDR2 SYGVQD (reference sequence). The CDR3: CASRGRDRQMNTEAFF. The CDR3 bases are TGCGCCAGCAGGGGCCGGGACAGACAAATGAACACTGAAGCTTTCTTT.

The chain employs TRBV4-1 and TRBJ2-7; 7 nucleotides agree with TRBD1. This CDR3 comprises 16 residues. V lost 0 bases and J lost 3; bases outside the gene matches: 8. From germline, CDR1 is MGHRA and CDR2 YSYEKL. CDR3 coding DNA: TGCGCCAGCAGCCAAGATAGTGTGACAGGGAGCTACGAGCAGTACTTC. Amino acids: CASSQDSVTGSYEQYF.

The V gene is TRBV28, the J gene TRBJ2-7; 10 nucleotides line up with TRBD1. V lost 4 bases to trimming and J lost 2 bases; unmatched junction nucleotides: 5. Germline V gene sequence: CDR1 MDHEN, CDR2 SYDVKM. The CDR3 runs 15 residues. The CDR3 coding sequence is TGTGCCAGCAGTTCCCCCGGGACAGGGGCCTACGAGCAGTACTTC. It encodes CASSSPGTGAYEQYF. The complete variable domain, with remaining parts taken from reference TRBV28 and TRBJ2-7, reads DVKVTQSSRYLVKRTGEKVFLECVQDMDHENMFWYRQDPGLGLRLIYFSYDVKMKEKGDIPEGYSVSREKKERFSLILESASTNQTSMYLCASSSPGTGAYEQYFGPGTRLTVT.

The chain recombines TRBV28 with TRBJ2-3; 7 bases map to TRBD1. This CDR3 contains 15 residues. Trimming removed 2 bases from V and 2 bases from J; junction bases left unmatched: 4. Looked up from germline, CDR1 is MDHEN and CDR2 is SYDVKM. DNA of the CDR3: TGTGCCAGCAGTTTAACAGGGGTCAACACAGATACGCAGTATTTT. Translating gives CASSLTGVNTDTQYF.

The chain carries TRBV14 and TRBJ2-7; D is perhaps TRBD2 (8 bases). Trimming cost V 1 base and J 2 bases, with 21 bases left between them. Germline V gene sequence: CDR1 SGHDN, CDR2 FVKESK. The CDR3 is 18 residues long. The CDR3 region has the DNA TGTGCCAGCAGCCAAGCCAGGGGGGGACTAGTCTCAACCTACGAGCAGTACTTC. Translating gives CASSQARGGLVSTYEQYF.

The chain has TRBV3-1 (or the pseudogene TRBV3-2) and TRBJ2-5; no reliable D call. Germline V gives CDR1 LGHDT, CDR2 YNNKEL (reference sequence). Trimming stripped 1 base from V and 2 bases from J, with 5 bases between. There are 13 residues in the CDR3. CDR3 DNA sequence: TGTGCCAGCAGCCAAGCCCCGCAAGAGACCCAGTACTTC. Amino acids: CASSQAPQETQYF.

The chain carries TRBV2 and TRBJ2-1, with 8 bases that match TRBD2. V shed 3 bases and J 2 bases; nucleotides not matched to a gene: 3. The CDR3 totals 15 residues. From germline, CDR1 is SNHLY and CDR2 FYNNEI. The CDR3: CASSEELAAYNEQFF. In DNA, the CDR3 is TGTGCCAGCAGTGAGGAACTAGCGGCCTACAATGAGCAGTTCTTC.

This chain links TRBV28 with TRBJ1-2, with TRBD1 matching over 8 bases. With V trimmed by 6 bases and J by 3 bases, 6 bases remained unmatched. This CDR3 contains 14 residues. Germline loops: CDR1 MDHEN, CDR2 SYDVKM. CDR3 loop: CASSGTGPYYGYTF. In nucleotides, the CDR3 is TGTGCCAGCAGCGGGACAGGTCCTTACTATGGCTACACCTTC.

The gene calls are TRBV3-1 (or the pseudogene TRBV3-2) and TRBJ2-1; 8 nucleotides match TRBD2. CDR1 LGHDT and CDR2 YNNKEL come from the germline V gene (reference sequence). The CDR3 extends over 17 amino acids. Trimming at V came to 0 bases and at J to 4 bases, leaving 8 bases not matched to a gene. The CDR3 nucleotides are TGTGCCAGCAGCCAAGATCCAACTAGCGGACTTTACAATGAGCAGTTCTTC. The encoded protein is CASSQDPTSGLYNEQFF.

This clone was counted only a few times. The chain links TRBV10-3 to TRBJ1-1; possibly TRBD1 for D (6 bases). V was pared by 7 bases and J by 1 base, with 10 bases between. Germline-derived CDR1 and CDR2 are ENHRY and SYGVKD. CDR3 length equals 13 residues. CDR3 in DNA: TGTGCCATCATGCGACAGGAGAACACTGAAGCTTTCTTT. This sequence encodes CAIMRQENTEAFF.